This T cell receptor (beta chain) was captured in a study of blood T cell repertoires in COVID-19. Germline loops: CDR1 MNHEY, CDR2 SMNVEV (reference sequence). This CDR3 has 16 amino acids. Trimming took 5 bases from V and 8 from J; bases not matched to a gene: 16. Clones were read by immunoSEQ multiplex PCR, and TCRdb kept only the in-frame ones, dropping some. Of approximately 150,000 clones listed, roughly 87% are singletons. The sequence was collected from a human donor with acute COVID-19. The donor label of this sample is uncertain. Sequenced input: PBMCs or T cells enriched from blood (not recorded which). The genes are TRBV27 and TRBJ1-2; 8 bases are shared with TRBD1. CDR3: CASSPPGQGASRGYTF. The CDR3 DNA reads as TGTGCCAGCAGTCCGCCGGGGCAGGGGGCGTCTAGGGGCTACACCTTC.